Below are 21 T cell receptor beta chains sequenced from a single sample in a study of shared clonotypes between healthy human individuals. Libraries were prepared by immunoSEQ multiplex PCR; TCRdb keeps only in-frame clonotypes and omits some of them. Among under 200,000 clones listed, roughly 93% were seen once. Sequencing input: naive CD4+ T cells sorted from blood. Subset: CD45RA+ positively selected. These receptors originate from a woman in her 30s in good health.

This clone was observed once. V gene TRBV18 combines with J gene TRBJ1-2; D is undetermined. Trimming shortened V by 3 bases and J by 2 bases, and 10 bases separated the two germline ends. The CDR3 totals 14 residues. Germline V gene sequence: CDR1 KGHSH, CDR2 LQKENI. In nucleotides, the CDR3 is TGTGCCAGCTCACCCCTGGATACGAACTATGGCTACACCTTC. Protein: CASSPLDTNYGYTF.

The V gene is TRBV27, the J gene TRBJ2-2; 8 bases agree with TRBD1. The CDR3 is made up of 16 amino acids. The germline CDR1 and CDR2 sequences are MNHEY and SMNVEV (reference sequence). V lost 5 bases and J lost 3; bases outside the gene matches: 8. CDR3 region: CASSTSGQVYTGELFF. CDR3 nucleotide sequence: TGTGCCAGCAGTACCTCGGGACAGGTCTACACCGGGGAGCTGTTTTTT.

The chain recombines TRBV4-2 with TRBJ2-7, with 12 bases fitting TRBD1. CDR3 length equals 14 residues. Trimming at V came to 6 bases and at J to 2 bases, leaving 2 bases not matched to a gene. In germline, CDR1 is LGHNA, CDR2 YNFKEQ. The CDR3 protein is CASRGQGATYEQYF. For the CDR3, the DNA is TGTGCCAGCAGGGGACAGGGGGCGACCTACGAGCAGTACTTC.

This clone has a single count. The CDR3 nucleotides read TGTGCCATCAGTGAAAGCCTAAACATTCAGTACTTC. It is translated as CAISESLNIQYF. The rearrangement uses TRBV10-3 and TRBJ2-4; D is undetermined. Trimming took 3 bases from V and 6 from J, leaving 6 bases between them. The germline gives CDR1 ENHRY, CDR2 SYGVKD. The CDR3 totals 12 residues.

V usage is TRBV28 and J usage is TRBJ2-7; 16 bases agree with TRBD2. Germline CDR1 and CDR2: MDHEN and SYDVKM. J gave up 3 bases and V 8 bases, and 16 bases lay outside the gene matches. CDR3 size: 19 residues. The CDR3 sequence is CASRAPGTSGRAEIYEQYF. The CDR3 coding sequence is TGTGCCAGCCGCGCCCCAGGGACTAGCGGGAGGGCCGAGATCTACGAGCAGTACTTC.

The CDR3 DNA reads TGTGCCAGCAGCTTAGCGGGGATGCTCCTTTCCGAGCAGTACTTC. Its translation is CASSLAGMLLSEQYF. The genes are TRBV11-3 and TRBJ2-7, with D possibly TRBD2 on 5 matching bases. Germline lookup yields CDR1 SGHNT and CDR2 YENEEA. Trimming took 1 base from V and 6 from J, leaving 16 bases between them. The CDR3 has 15 residues.

The chain joins TRBV4-1 to TRBJ2-2, with D possibly being TRBD2 (6 bases). This CDR3 spans 16 amino acids. CDR1 is MGHRA, CDR2 YSYEKL, per germline. V lost 1 base, J lost 6 bases, and 15 bases lay in between. The chain's CDR3 is CASSQVFGSVSGELFF. The CDR3 region has the DNA TGCGCCAGCAGCCAAGTTTTCGGGAGCGTTTCCGGGGAGCTGTTTTTT.

The CDR3 nucleotides are TGTGCCACCAGCAGAGCCTCAGGGAACATTCAGTACTTC. Translating gives CATSRASGNIQYF. The V gene is TRBV15, the J gene TRBJ2-4; maybe TRBD1 (5 bases). Germline V CDR1 and CDR2: LNHNV, YYDKDF (reference sequence). The ends were cut back, 1 base at V and 7 bases at J, with 8 bases in the middle. The CDR3 length is 13 residues.

The rearrangement links TRBV4-2 to TRBJ2-6; D is unresolved. V was pared by 5 bases and J by 5 bases, with 22 bases between. The germline V gene has CDR1 LGHNA and CDR2 YNFKEQ. The CDR3 sequence is 18 residues long. CDR3 in amino acids: CASSRSAKVTSRANVLTF. For the CDR3, the DNA is TGTGCCAGCAGCAGAAGCGCAAAGGTTACAAGTCGGGCCAACGTCCTGACTTTC.

The chain combines TRBV10-3 with TRBJ1-2, with unresolved D. V was shortened by 7 bases and J by 2 bases, with 14 bases between the two germline ends. The CDR3 is made up of 14 amino acids. Germline V gene lookup returns CDR1 ENHRY and CDR2 SYGVKD. The CDR3 region is CAIKLAGSNYGYTF. Here the CDR3 DNA reads TGTGCCATCAAGCTTGCGGGTTCGAACTATGGCTACACCTTC.

The chain uses TRBV2 and TRBJ2-4; 8 nucleotides line up with TRBD2. The CDR3 is 17 residues long. Germline lookup yields CDR1 SNHLY and CDR2 FYNNEI. V was clipped by 7 bases and J by 2 bases; unmatched bases: 13. The CDR3 spells CASTNSGAKGTKNIQYF. Here the CDR3 DNA reads TGTGCCAGCACAAATAGCGGGGCAAAAGGGACCAAAAACATTCAGTACTTC.

The chain joins TRBV19 to TRBJ1-1; D gene unclear. The CDR3 covers 13 residues. The germline gives CDR1 LNHDA, CDR2 SQIVND (reference sequence). V was shortened by 7 bases and J by 10 bases, with 19 bases between the two germline ends. The CDR3 nucleotides read TGTGCCAGTACCCATGACGGAGTTTATCGAGCTTTCTTT. This gives the protein CASTHDGVYRAFF.

The chain is built from TRBV19 and TRBJ1-1; D is uncertain. Germline CDR1 and CDR2: LNHDA and SQIVND (reference sequence). V was trimmed by 7 bases and J by 1 base, leaving 19 bases between them. CDR3 length: 16 amino acids. CDR3 loop: CASNTPARTRNTEAFF. For the CDR3, the DNA is TGTGCCAGTAATACCCCGGCCAGGACGCGGAACACTGAAGCTTTCTTT.

The V gene is TRBV19, the J gene TRBJ1-5, with TRBD1 matching 8 bases. Unmatched junction bases numbered 6, after V lost 4 bases and J lost 7 bases. The CDR3 consists of 14 residues. Germline lookup yields CDR1 LNHDA and CDR2 SQIVND (reference sequence). The CDR3: CASSSTGGGQPQHF. Written as DNA, the CDR3 is TGTGCCAGTAGTAGTACAGGGGGTGGGCAGCCCCAGCATTTT.

This chain uses TRBV11-2 with TRBJ2-3; D not resolved. The CDR3 is 16 residues long. Germline lookup yields CDR1 SGHAT and CDR2 FQNNGV. The ends were cut back, 7 bases at V and 0 bases at J, with 17 bases in the middle. In DNA, the CDR3 is TGTGCCAGCACCCCACGGCGGAAAACTAGCACAGATACGCAGTATTTT. Translation: CASTPRRKTSTDTQYF. The entire variable domain, with the rest obtained from reference TRBV11-2 and TRBJ2-3, is as follows: EAGVAQSPRYKIIEKRQSVAFWCNPISGHATLYWYQQILGQGPKLLIQFQNNGVVDDSQLPKDRFSAERLKGVDSTLKIQPAKLEDSAVYLCASTPRRKTSTDTQYFGPGTRLTVL.

This clone was seen just once. The chain is built from TRBV6-1 and TRBJ2-2, with 10 bases fitting TRBD2. This CDR3 has 17 residues. The J segment lost 4 bases and the V segment lost 1 base, leaving 6 bases of the junction unmatched. Germline CDR1 MNHNS, CDR2 SASEGT. CDR3 region: CASSEGRAGGGTGELFF. The DNA of the CDR3 is TGTGCCAGCAGTGAAGGTCGAGCGGGAGGGGGCACCGGGGAGCTGTTTTTT.

The V and J genes are TRBV18 and TRBJ1-1; 7 nucleotides agree with TRBD1. The CDR3 totals 13 residues. In germline, CDR1 is KGHSH, CDR2 LQKENI. Germline trimming cut 5 bases from V and 2 bases from J; bases unmatched to any gene: 2. The CDR3 coding sequence is TGTGCCAGCTCAGGGACAGTCAACACTGAAGCTTTCTTT. The encoded protein is CASSGTVNTEAFF.

The rearrangement joins TRBV5-4 to TRBJ1-2; D remains ambiguous. CDR1 is SGHNT, CDR2 YYREEE, per germline (reference sequence). This CDR3 comprises 14 residues. The germline V and J ends were trimmed by 5 bases and 9 bases, with 20 bases remaining between them. CDR3 amino acids: CASRKFMRPHSYTF. CDR3 bases: TGTGCCAGCAGGAAATTTATGAGGCCCCATAGCTACACCTTC.

This clone was seen only a few times. This chain connects TRBV7-9 to TRBJ2-7, with a possible D match to TRBD1 (6 bases). The CDR3 has 13 residues. Trimming pared 1 base from V and 3 bases from J, leaving 7 bases between. Germline V CDR1 and CDR2: SEHNR, FQNEAQ (reference sequence). The chain's CDR3 is CASSLDRVYEQYF. CDR3 in DNA: TGTGCCAGCAGCTTAGACAGGGTCTACGAGCAGTACTTC. Supplemented by reference TRBV7-9 and TRBJ2-7, the full variable domain reads DTGVSQNPRHKITKRGQNVTFRCDPISEHNRLYWYRQTLGQGPEFLTYFQNEAQLEKSRLLSDRFSAERPKGSFSTLEIQRTEQGDSAMYLCASSLDRVYEQYFGPGTRLTVT.

The chain combines TRBV5-4 with TRBJ2-7; possibly TRBD2 for D (6 bases). The CDR3 is made up of 13 amino acids. V was cut by 5 bases and J by 2 bases, with 11 bases left in between. The germline gives CDR1 SGHNT, CDR2 YYREEE (reference sequence). CDR3 amino acids: CASSAGTAYEQYF. As DNA, the CDR3 is TGTGCCAGCAGTGCCGGGACTGCCTACGAGCAGTACTTC.

The gene calls are TRBV28 and TRBJ2-5; D uncertain. The end of the DNA fits TRBJ2-7 better, so the J call may be wrong. The CDR3 has 11 residues. CDR1 is MDHEN and CDR2 is SYDVKM in the germline V gene. CDR3 region: CASSLWYEQYF. In DNA, the CDR3 is TGTGCCAGCAGTTTATGGTACGAGCAGTACTTC.